The sample holds a few counts of the clone carrying this TCR beta chain. What it binds is unknown. V was clipped by 6 bases and J by 6 bases; unmatched bases: 7. The CDR3 has 15 residues. Looked up from germline, CDR1 is LNHDA and CDR2 is SQIVND (reference sequence). This sample is drawn from a study of cytotoxic CD8 clonotypes in ibrutinib-treated CLL. Study details: Outcomes included some 24 partial and 2 complete responses; after median around 5.5 years, approximately 14 stayed remitted and around 12 progressed.

Study results and caveats: Higher clonality was seen at ibrutinib response and a return toward baseline at progression.

Generated by immunoSEQ multiplex PCR, the TCRdb table keeps only in-frame clones and is missing some. The sample has 300,000 to 400,000 clones, roughly 70% seen once. The clonotype was recovered from a human donor with chronic lymphocytic leukemia. Sample: PBMCs, taken after 36 months of ibrutinib treatment. The rearrangement links TRBV19 to TRBJ2-2; 10 nucleotides align to TRBD1. The CDR3 bases are TGTGCCAGTAGACAGGGACAGGGGCTCCCCGGGGAGCTGTTTTTT. Protein sequence: CASRQGQGLPGELFF.